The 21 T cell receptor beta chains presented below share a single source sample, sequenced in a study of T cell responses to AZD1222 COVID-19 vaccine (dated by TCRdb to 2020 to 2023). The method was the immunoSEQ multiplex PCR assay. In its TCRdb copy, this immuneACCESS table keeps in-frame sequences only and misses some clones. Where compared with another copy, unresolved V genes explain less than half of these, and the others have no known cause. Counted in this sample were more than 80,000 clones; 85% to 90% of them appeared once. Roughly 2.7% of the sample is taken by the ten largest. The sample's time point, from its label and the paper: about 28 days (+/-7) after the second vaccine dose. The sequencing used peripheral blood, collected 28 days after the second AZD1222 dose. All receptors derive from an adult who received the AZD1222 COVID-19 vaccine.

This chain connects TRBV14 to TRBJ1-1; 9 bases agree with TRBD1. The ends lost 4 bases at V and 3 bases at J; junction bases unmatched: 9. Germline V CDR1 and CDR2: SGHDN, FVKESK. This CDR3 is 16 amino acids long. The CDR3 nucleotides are TGTGCCAGCAGCCGGGGACAGGGCTCTTGGGACACTGAAGCTTTCTTT. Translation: CASSRGQGSWDTEAFF.

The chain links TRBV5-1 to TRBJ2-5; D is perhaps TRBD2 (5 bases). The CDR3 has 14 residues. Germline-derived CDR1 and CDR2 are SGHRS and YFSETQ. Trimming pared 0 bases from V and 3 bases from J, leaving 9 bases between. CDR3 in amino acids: CASSLGRRKETQYF. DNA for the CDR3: TGCGCCAGCAGCTTGGGGAGGCGGAAAGAGACCCAGTACTTC. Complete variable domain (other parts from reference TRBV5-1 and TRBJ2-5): KAGVTQTPRYLIKTRGQQVTLSCSPISGHRSVSWYQQTPGQGLQFLFEYFSETQRNKGNFPGRFSGRQFSNSRSEMNVSTLELGDSALYLCASSLGRRKETQYFGPGTRLLVL.

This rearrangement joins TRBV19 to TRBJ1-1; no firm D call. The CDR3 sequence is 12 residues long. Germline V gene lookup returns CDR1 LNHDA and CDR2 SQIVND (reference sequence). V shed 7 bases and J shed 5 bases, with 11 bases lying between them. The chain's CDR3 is CASKTPFTEAFF. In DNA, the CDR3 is TGTGCCAGTAAAACCCCGTTTACTGAAGCTTTCTTT. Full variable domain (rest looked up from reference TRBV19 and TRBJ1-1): DGGITQSPKYLFRKEGQNVTLSCEQNLNHDAMYWYRQDPGQGLRLIYYSQIVNDFQKGDIAEGYSVSREKKESFPLTVTSAQKNPTAFYLCASKTPFTEAFFGQGTRLTVV.

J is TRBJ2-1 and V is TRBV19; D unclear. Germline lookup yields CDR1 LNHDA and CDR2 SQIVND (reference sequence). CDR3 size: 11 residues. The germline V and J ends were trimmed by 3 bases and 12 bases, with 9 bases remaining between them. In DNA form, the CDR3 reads TGTGCCAGTAGTATTGGGTCATGGCAGTTCTTC. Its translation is CASSIGSWQFF.

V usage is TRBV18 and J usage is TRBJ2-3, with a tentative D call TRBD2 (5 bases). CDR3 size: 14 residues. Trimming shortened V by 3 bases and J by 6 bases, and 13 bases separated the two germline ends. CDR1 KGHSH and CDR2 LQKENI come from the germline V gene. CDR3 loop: CASSPDGRGDTQYF. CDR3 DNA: TGTGCCAGCTCACCGGACGGCCGCGGGGATACGCAGTATTTT.

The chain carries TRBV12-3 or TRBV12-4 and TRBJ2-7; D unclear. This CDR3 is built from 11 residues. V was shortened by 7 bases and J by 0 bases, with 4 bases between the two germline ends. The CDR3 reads CASTRSYEQYF. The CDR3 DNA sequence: TGTGCCAGCACTCGCTCCTACGAGCAGTACTTC.

The CDR3, as DNA: TGCGCCAGCAGCCAAGATGGGTATACGCAGTATTTT. This gives the protein CASSQDGYTQYF. This sequence joins TRBV4-1 and TRBJ2-3, with no clear D. The V gene's germline CDR1 is MGHRA and CDR2 YSYEKL. The CDR3 is 12 residues long. Between the trimmed V and J ends, which lost 0 bases and 7 bases, there was a span of 5 bases.

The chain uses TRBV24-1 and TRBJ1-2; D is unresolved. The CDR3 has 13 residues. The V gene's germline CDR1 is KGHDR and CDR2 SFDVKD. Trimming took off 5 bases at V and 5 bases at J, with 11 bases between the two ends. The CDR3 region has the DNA TGTGCCACCAGTGCCTCAAGTTGGTATGGCTACACCTTC. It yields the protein CATSASSWYGYTF.

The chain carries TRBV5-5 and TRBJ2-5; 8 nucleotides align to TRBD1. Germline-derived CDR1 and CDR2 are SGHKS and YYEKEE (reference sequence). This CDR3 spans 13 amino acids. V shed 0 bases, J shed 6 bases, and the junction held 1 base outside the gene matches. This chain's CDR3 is CASSLGQGKTQYF. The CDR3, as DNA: TGTGCCAGCAGCTTGGGACAGGGGAAGACCCAGTACTTC. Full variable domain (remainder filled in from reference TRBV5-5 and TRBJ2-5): DAGVTQSPTHLIKTRGQQVTLRCSPISGHKSVSWYQQVLGQGPQFIFQYYEKEERGRGNFPDRFSARQFPNYSSELNVNALLLGDSALYLCASSLGQGKTQYFGPGTRLLVL.

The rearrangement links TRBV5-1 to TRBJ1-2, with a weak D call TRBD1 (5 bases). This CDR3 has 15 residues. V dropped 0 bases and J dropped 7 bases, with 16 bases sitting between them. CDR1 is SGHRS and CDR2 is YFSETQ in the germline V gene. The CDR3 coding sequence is TGCGCCAGCAGCTTGGGGGGCCCGGTGGATCCTGGCTACACCTTC. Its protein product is CASSLGGPVDPGYTF. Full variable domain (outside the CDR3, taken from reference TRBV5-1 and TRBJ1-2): KAGVTQTPRYLIKTRGQQVTLSCSPISGHRSVSWYQQTPGQGLQFLFEYFSETQRNKGNFPGRFSGRQFSNSRSEMNVSTLELGDSALYLCASSLGGPVDPGYTFGSGTRLTVV.

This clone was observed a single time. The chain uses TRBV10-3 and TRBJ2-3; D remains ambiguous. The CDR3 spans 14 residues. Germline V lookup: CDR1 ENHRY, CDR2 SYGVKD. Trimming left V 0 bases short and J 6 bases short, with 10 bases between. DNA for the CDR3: TGTGCCATCAGTGAGTCAGGGATCGAGGATACGCAGTATTTT. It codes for CAISESGIEDTQYF.

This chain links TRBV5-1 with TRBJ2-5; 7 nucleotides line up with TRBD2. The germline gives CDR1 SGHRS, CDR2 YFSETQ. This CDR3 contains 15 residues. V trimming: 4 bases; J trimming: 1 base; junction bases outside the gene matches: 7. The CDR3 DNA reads TGCGCCAGCAGCCTCATGGGGGGGGGCCAAGAGACCCAGTACTTC. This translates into CASSLMGGGQETQYF.

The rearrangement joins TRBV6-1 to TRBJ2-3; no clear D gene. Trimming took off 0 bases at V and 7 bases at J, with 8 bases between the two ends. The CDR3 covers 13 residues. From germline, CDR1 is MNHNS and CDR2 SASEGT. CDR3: CASSEAVENTQYF. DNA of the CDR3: TGTGCCAGCAGTGAAGCGGTAGAGAATACGCAGTATTTT.

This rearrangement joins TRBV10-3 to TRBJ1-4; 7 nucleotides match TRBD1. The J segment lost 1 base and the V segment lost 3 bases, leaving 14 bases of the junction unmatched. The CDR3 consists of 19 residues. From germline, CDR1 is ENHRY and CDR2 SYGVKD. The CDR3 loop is CAISEMRQGGPLTNEKLFF. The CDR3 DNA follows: TGTGCCATCAGTGAAATGCGACAGGGTGGCCCGCTAACTAATGAAAAACTGTTTTTT.

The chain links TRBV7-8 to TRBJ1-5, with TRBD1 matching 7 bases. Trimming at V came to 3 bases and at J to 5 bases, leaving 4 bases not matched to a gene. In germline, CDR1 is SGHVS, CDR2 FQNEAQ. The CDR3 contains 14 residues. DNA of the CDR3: TGTGCCAGCAGCTTCGGAGACAGGGATCAGCCCCAGCATTTT. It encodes CASSFGDRDQPQHF.

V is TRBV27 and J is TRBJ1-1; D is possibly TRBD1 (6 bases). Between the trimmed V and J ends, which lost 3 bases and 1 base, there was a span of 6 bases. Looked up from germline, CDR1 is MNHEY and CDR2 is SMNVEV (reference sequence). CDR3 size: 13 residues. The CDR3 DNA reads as TGTGCCAGCAGTTTGGACAGGAACACTGAAGCTTTCTTT. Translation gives CASSLDRNTEAFF.

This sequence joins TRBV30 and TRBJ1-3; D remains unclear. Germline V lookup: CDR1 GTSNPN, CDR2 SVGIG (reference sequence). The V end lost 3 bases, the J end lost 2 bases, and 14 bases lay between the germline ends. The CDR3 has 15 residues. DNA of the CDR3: TGTGCCTGGAGGGAGATCGTGGGGACTGGAAACACCATATATTTT. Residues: CAWREIVGTGNTIYF.

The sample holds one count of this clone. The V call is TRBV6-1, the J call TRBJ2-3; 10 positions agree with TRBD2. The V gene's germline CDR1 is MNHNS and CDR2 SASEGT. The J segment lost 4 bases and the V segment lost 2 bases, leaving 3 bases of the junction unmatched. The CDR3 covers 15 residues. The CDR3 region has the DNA TGTGCCAGCAGTGAAATAGCGGGAGGTCCAGATACGCAGTATTTT. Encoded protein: CASSEIAGGPDTQYF.

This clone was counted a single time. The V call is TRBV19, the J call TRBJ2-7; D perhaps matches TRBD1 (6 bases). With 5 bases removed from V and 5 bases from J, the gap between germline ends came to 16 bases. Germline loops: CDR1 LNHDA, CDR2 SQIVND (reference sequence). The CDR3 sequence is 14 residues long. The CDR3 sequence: CASSVTGIVDEQYF. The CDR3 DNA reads TGTGCCAGTAGTGTAACAGGGATCGTCGACGAGCAGTACTTC.

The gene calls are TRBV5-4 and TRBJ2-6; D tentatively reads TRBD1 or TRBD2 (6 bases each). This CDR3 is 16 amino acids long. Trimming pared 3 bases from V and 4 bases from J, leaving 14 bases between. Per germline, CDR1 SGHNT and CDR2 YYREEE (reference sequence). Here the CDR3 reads CASSYGGLRGANVLTF. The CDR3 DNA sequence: TGTGCCAGCAGCTACGGGGGCCTGCGGGGGGCCAACGTCCTGACTTTC.

CDR3 in amino acids: CASSLSASGSLYEQYF. The DNA for the CDR3 is TGTGCCAGCAGCTTATCTGCTAGCGGGAGTCTCTACGAGCAGTACTTC. The chain links TRBV11-2 to TRBJ2-7; 10 nucleotides match TRBD2. Germline CDR1 reads SGHAT; CDR2 reads FQNNGV. With V trimmed by 2 bases and J by 3 bases, 7 bases remained unmatched. CDR3 size: 16 residues.